Sequencing of this TCR beta chain was carried out in a study of neurological immune-mediated disorders. In its sample, this clonotype was seen many times. Antigen specificity is unknown. TCRdb re-called the 5' RACE reads with MiXCR, one entry per CDR3 protein. The sample carries under 75,000 distinct CDR3 sequences, approximately 3.3% recorded once. Notes on the study in general: HTLV-1-associated myelopathy displayed the greatest TCR clonal expansion, and multiple sclerosis exhibited the smallest, lower than that of healthy controls.

CDR3 length equals 15 residues. Trimming took 5 bases from V and 3 from J; bases not matched to a gene: 6. Per the germline V gene, CDR1 is MNHEY and CDR2 is SVGEGT. The source material was PBMCs. The receptor's source is a woman in her fifties or sixties with multiple sclerosis. This rearrangement joins TRBV6-2 or TRBV6-3 to TRBJ2-7; TRBD2 matches at 11 bases. CDR3 coding DNA: TGTGCCAGCAGTCGACTAGCGGGGCCGGTCTACGAGCAGTACGTC. It specifies CASSRLAGPVYEQYV.